Listed below are T cell receptor beta chains from one sample, sequenced in a study of blood T cell repertoires in COVID-19. Measured with immunoSEQ multiplex PCR; TCRdb has only the in-frame clones, and not every one. This table has about 85,000 clones, about 92% appearing once. Sequenced input: peripheral blood. The receptor set was obtained from a man in his fifties or sixties with acute or convalescent COVID-19. Each CDR3 is given with its conserved first and last residue. Each record gives: D gene, V gene, J gene, clone size, CDR3 DNA, CDR3 protein. A D gene is named only where the DNA matches it firmly. A clone size is listed for some rows: how often the clone was seen (once, few, many), or a class if it is expanded.

>TRBD2|TRBV19|TRBJ2-5|-
TGTGCCAGTAGTACGGGACTAGCTGAAGAGACCCAGTACTTC
CASSTGLAEETQYF
>-|TRBV11-2|TRBJ2-4|-
TGTGCCAGCAGCCCCGTCACGGGTCTAGCCAAAAACATTCAGTACTTC
CASSPVTGLAKNIQYF
>-|TRBV19|TRBJ1-5|-
TGTGCCAGTAGCTATGAAGACTTAGGTAATCAGCCCCAGCATTTT
CASSYEDLGNQPQHF
>-|TRBV5-4|TRBJ2-1|-
TGTGCCAGCAGCTTGGATAGCTACAATGAGCAGTTCTTC
CASSLDSYNEQFF
>TRBD2|TRBV7-9|TRBJ2-5|once
TGTGCCAGCAGCACTGGACTAGCGGGAGAAGAGACCCAGTACTTC
CASSTGLAGEETQYF
>-|TRBV5-1|TRBJ1-4|-
TGCGCCAGCAGCTTGGCCCCAAGATCCCATTTCGACGGGGCTAATGAAAAACTGTTTTTT
CASSLAPRSHFDGANEKLFF
>TRBD2|TRBV28|TRBJ2-3|-
TGTGCCAGCAGAAAAACCGGGACTAGCGCAGATACGCAGTATTTT
CASRKTGTSADTQYF
>-|TRBV30|TRBJ1-1|-
TGTGCCTGGGCACGGACAGCTTTGGAGAACACTGAAGCTTTCTTT
CAWARTALENTEAFF
>-|TRBV28|TRBJ1-4|-
TGTGCCAGCGGCGCCGGGGGGACTAATGAAAAACTGTTTTTT
CASGAGGTNEKLFF
>TRBD2|TRBV19|TRBJ2-1|-
TGTGCCAGTAGTCCTCGGACTAGCGCTTACAATGAGCAGTTCTTC
CASSPRTSAYNEQFF
>TRBD1|TRBV2|TRBJ1-4|-
TGTGCCAGCAGTAATACAGGGGGAGTCGGAAAACTGTTTTTT
CASSNTGGVGKLFF
>-|TRBV18|TRBJ1-2|-
TGTGCCAGCTCACCACCTACTAGAAACAGGGACGGCTACACCTTC
CASSPPTRNRDGYTF
>-|TRBV6-1|TRBJ1-5|-
TGTGCCAGCAGTGAAGCGGCTCATAGCAATCAGCCCCAGCATTTT
CASSEAAHSNQPQHF
>TRBD1|TRBV5-1|TRBJ1-4|-
TGCGCCAGCAGCGCCGGGACAGGAGGTGAAAAACTGTTTTTT
CASSAGTGGEKLFF
>-|TRBV27|TRBJ2-1|-
TGTGCCAGCAGTTTTTCCCGGACTATCGACAATGAGCAGTTCTTC
CASSFSRTIDNEQFF
>-|TRBV9|TRBJ2-2|-
TGTGCCAGCAGCACTCACACCGGGGAGCTGTTTTTT
CASSTHTGELFF
>-|TRBV5-1|TRBJ2-5|once
TGCGCCAGCAGCTTGACGACAGACCAAGAGACCCAGTACTTC
CASSLTTDQETQYF
>TRBD2|TRBV19|TRBJ2-3|-
TGTGCCAGTAGTCTCCCCGGGGGGTTCCTCGGCACAGATACGCAGTATTTT
CASSLPGGFLGTDTQYF
>-|TRBV2|TRBJ2-2|-
TGTGCCAGCAGGGCCGCCAGGGGTAGGGCGGGGGAGCTGTTTTTT
CASRAARGRAGELFF
>TRBD1|TRBV7-3|TRBJ2-1|-
TGTGCCAGCAGCTTACTTCCGACAGGGGAGAATGAGCAGTTCTTC
CASSLLPTGENEQFF
>-|TRBV4-1|TRBJ2-6|-
TGCGCCAGCAGCCATTTTGGGGAGACTGGGGCCAACGTCCTGACTTTC
CASSHFGETGANVLTF
>-|TRBV10-2|TRBJ1-5|-
TGCGCCAGCACCGGGGACAAGAATCAGCCCCAGCATTTT
CASTGDKNQPQHF
>-|TRBV5-3|TRBJ2-2|-
TGTGCCAGAAGCTTGAGAGGGAGCACCGGGGAGCTGTTTTTT
CARSLRGSTGELFF
>TRBD2|TRBV10-2|TRBJ2-7|-
TGCGCCAGCAGTGATAACAGGGCTAGCGGGAGTAGGTCCTACGAGCAGTACTTC
CASSDNRASGSRSYEQYF
>-|TRBV11-2|TRBJ1-1|-
TGTGCCAGCAGCCATGGGAGGGATGGTTTCTTT
CASSHGRDGFF
>TRBD2|TRBV7-2|TRBJ2-3|-
TGTGCCAGCAGCTCAGGACTAGCGGGAGATACGCAGTATTTT
CASSSGLAGDTQYF
>TRBD1|TRBV2|TRBJ1-5|-
TGTGCCAGCAGTGAGGGAGGGGACAGGGATAATAGCAATCAGCCCCAGCATTTT
CASSEGGDRDNSNQPQHF
>-|TRBV30|TRBJ1-2|-
TGTGCCTGGAGTGTAATGGGCCTGGAAGGCTACACCTTC
CAWSVMGLEGYTF
>TRBD1|TRBV11-3|TRBJ1-1|-
TGTGCCAGCAGCTCCGCGCAGCAGGGGGCCGAAGCTTTCTTT
CASSSAQQGAEAFF
>TRBD1|TRBV12-3/TRBV12-4|TRBJ1-5|-
TGTGCCAGCAAACAGGGGTATCAGCCCCAGCATTTT
CASKQGYQPQHF
>-|TRBV6-5|TRBJ2-1|-
TGTGCCAGCAGTTACCTAGCGTCCACCTACAATGAGCAGTTCTTC
CASSYLASTYNEQFF
>-|TRBV5-1|TRBJ2-1|-
TGCGCCAGCAGCTTGGCCGAACGAGTTGGTGAGCAGTTCTTC
CASSLAERVGEQFF
>-|TRBV5-1|TRBJ2-5|-
TGCGCCAGCAGGGGGCTCGGGGGTGCCGGAGAGACCCAGTACTTC
CASRGLGGAGETQYF
>TRBD2|TRBV28|TRBJ2-1|-
TGTGCCAGCAGTTTCCCCGCGGGAGTTAATGAGCAGTTCTTC
CASSFPAGVNEQFF
>-|TRBV10-1|TRBJ2-3|-
TGCGCCAGCAGCGCAGGGAAATCAGATACGCAGTATTTT
CASSAGKSDTQYF
>TRBD1|TRBV5-4|TRBJ2-7|-
TGTGCCAGCAGCTCAAGACAGGGAAAGGTCAACGAGCAGTACTTC
CASSSRQGKVNEQYF
>TRBD2|TRBV6-6|TRBJ2-7|-
TGTGCCAGCAGTTACTCCCCTAGCGGGAGCTCCTACGAGCAGTACTTC
CASSYSPSGSSYEQYF
>TRBD2|TRBV11-2|TRBJ2-2|-
TGTGCCAGCGGTCTAGCGGGGAACCTCGAAATGGGCGGGGAGCTGTTTTTT
CASGLAGNLEMGGELFF
>TRBD2|TRBV7-2|TRBJ2-1|-
TGTGCCAGCAGCCCCACAGCGGGAGTATCACGTGAGCAGTTCTTC
CASSPTAGVSREQFF
>-|TRBV19|TRBJ1-5|few
TGTGCCAGTAGTATTACAGGGACGGCGAGCAATCAGCCCCAGCATTTT
CASSITGTASNQPQHF
>TRBD2|TRBV5-1|TRBJ2-3|-
TGCGCCAGCACCAACCCCTCGTCGACTAGCGGGGGTGCAGATACGCAGTATTTT
CASTNPSSTSGGADTQYF
>-|TRBV7-3|TRBJ2-3|-
TGTGCCAGCAGCCTGACGGACAGACGCACAGATACGCAGTATTTT
CASSLTDRRTDTQYF
>-|TRBV5-1|TRBJ1-1|once
TGCGCCAGCAGCTTGACAGGGAACACTGAAGCTTTCTTT
CASSLTGNTEAFF
>TRBD2|TRBV25-1|TRBJ2-7|-
TGTGCCAGCAGTATAGCGGGAGGGTATAACTACGAGCAGTACTTC
CASSIAGGYNYEQYF
>-|TRBV18|TRBJ1-5|-
TGTGCCAGCTCACCACCCGGGGGTTTGAATCAGCCCCAGCATTTT
CASSPPGGLNQPQHF
>TRBD1|TRBV14|TRBJ1-5|-
TGTGCCAGCAGCCAAGGGACAGGGGCTAATCAGCCCCAGCATTTT
CASSQGTGANQPQHF
>TRBD1|TRBV9|TRBJ1-3|-
TGTGCCAGCAGCGGACAGGGAGCGGAAGGAAACACCATATATTTT
CASSGQGAEGNTIYF
>-|TRBV11-2|TRBJ2-7|-
TGTGCCAGCAGCTTAGACGGGGAGGACGAGCAGTACTTC
CASSLDGEDEQYF
>-|TRBV6-6|TRBJ1-2|-
TGTGCCAGCACAGGGAACTATGGCTACACCTTC
CASTGNYGYTF
>-|TRBV10-3|TRBJ1-1|-
TGTGCCATCAGTGTCGGAGGCACTGAAGCTTTCTTT
CAISVGGTEAFF
>-|TRBV18|TRBJ2-1|-
TGTGCCAGCTCACCCTCCGCGGGGGCAGGAGGTGAGCAGTTCTTC
CASSPSAGAGGEQFF
>TRBD1|TRBV19|TRBJ1-1|-
TGTGCCAGTAGCCTCCAGGGGGCTGAAGCTTTCTTT
CASSLQGAEAFF
>TRBD1|TRBV11-2|TRBJ2-2|-
TGTGCCAGCAGCTCCTGGACAGGTAGCACCGGGGAGCTGTTTTTT
CASSSWTGSTGELFF
>-|TRBV5-1|TRBJ1-1|-
TGCGCCAGCAGCCCGGCCCCGGGACAGAACACTGAAGCTTTCTTT
CASSPAPGQNTEAFF
>TRBD1|TRBV5-1|TRBJ1-2|-
TGCGCCAGCAGCCCCGACAGGGGAGTCGGCTACACCTTC
CASSPDRGVGYTF
>TRBD2|TRBV4-1|TRBJ2-5|-
TGCGCCAGCAGGGGACTAGCGGAAGAGACCCAGTACTTC
CASRGLAEETQYF
>-|TRBV29-1|TRBJ2-1|-
TGCAGCGTTGAACCTGGGGGAGGGGGGATCAATGAGCAGTTCTTC
CSVEPGGGGINEQFF
>-|TRBV4-3|TRBJ1-2|-
TGCGCCAGCAGCCAAAGGACCGCGGGAGATGGCTACACCTTC
CASSQRTAGDGYTF